Below, 6 T cell receptor beta chains from the same sample are listed, as sequenced in a study of molecular identifiers for immune sequencing clone quantification (dated by TCRdb to between 2017 and 2018). Libraries were made using PCR. For sequencing, a NextSeq 500 was employed. The public sequencing data were trimmed at Q25 with fastp and processed into clonotypes with MiXCR by TCRdb, which kept only in-frame beta chains. Each entry is one CDR3 protein sequence, shown with its most common DNA and genes. The sample table lists 400,000 to 600,000 distinct CDR3 sequences, roughly 24% of them with a count of one. Just over 0.75% of the sample is held by the ten biggest clonotypes. Sequencing input: naive CD8+ T cells from blood, with Jurkat cell RNA spiked in. The cell subset or site label, as the study defines it: FACS-sorted CD8+CD4-CCR7+CD45RA+ naive T cells. Receptor source: a human donor in good health. Some libraries in this study had Jurkat cell RNA spiked in.

This clonotype was seen repeatedly, ten times or more. The chain has TRBV5-1 and TRBJ2-1; 8 bases fit TRBD2. V shed 0 bases, J shed 3 bases, and the junction held 5 bases outside the gene matches. This CDR3 region has 16 residues. The germline gives CDR1 SGHRS, CDR2 YFSETQ. The CDR3 here is CASSLEAGADYNEQFF. CDR3 in DNA: TGCGCCAGCAGCTTGGAAGCGGGAGCGGACTACAATGAGCAGTTCTTC. Supplemented by reference TRBV5-1 and TRBJ2-1, the full variable domain reads KAGVTQTPRYLIKTRGQQVTLSCSPISGHRSVSWYQQTPGQGLQFLFEYFSETQRNKGNFPGRFSGRQFSNSRSEMNVSTLELGDSALYLCASSLEAGADYNEQFFGPGTRLTVL.

This clonotype was seen many times. V and J are TRBV6-5 and TRBJ2-5; 8 bases are a match to TRBD2. Germline assignment: CDR1 MNHEY and CDR2 SVGAGI. Trimming cost V 4 bases and J 1 base; bases outside gene matches: 8. This CDR3 region has 16 residues. CDR3 nucleotide sequence: TGTGCCAGCAGTTTTGAAAAGCGGGGGAGCCAAGAGACCCAGTACTTC. Amino acid sequence: CASSFEKRGSQETQYF.

At least ten counts were recorded for this clonotype. As DNA, the CDR3 is TGCGCCAGCAGCCAAGACGGGTGTAGCGGGAGGGTTGCAGATACGCAGTATTTT. Residues: CASSQDGCSGRVADTQYF. The rearrangement joins TRBV4-3 to TRBJ2-3; 11 nucleotides align to TRBD2. CDR1 is LGHNA, CDR2 YSLEER, per germline. The CDR3 runs to 18 residues. V was pared by 0 bases and J by 4 bases, with 9 bases of the junction left unmatched.

This clonotype was found many times. The chain uses TRBV13 and TRBJ1-1; D remains unclear. Trimming shortened V by 5 bases and J by 4 bases, and 5 bases separated the two germline ends. Germline V CDR1 and CDR2: PRHDT, FYEKMQ (reference sequence). This CDR3 spans 11 amino acids. CDR3 DNA sequence: TGTGCCAGCAGCCAGGCCACTGAAGCTTTCTTT. It yields the protein CASSQATEAFF.

This clonotype has just a few counts. The chain combines TRBV6-2 or TRBV6-3 with TRBJ1-5; D possibly corresponds to TRBD1 (6 bases). V lost 0 bases to trimming and J lost 2 bases, with 11 bases between them. Per the germline V gene, CDR1 is MNHEY and CDR2 is SVGEGT. The CDR3 loop spans 16 amino acids. The CDR3 region is CASSYSRRQGNQPQHF. CDR3 nucleotides: TGTGCCAGCAGTTACTCCCGACGACAGGGCAATCAGCCCCAGCATTTT.

This clonotype came up many times. The CDR3 DNA reads TGTGCCTGGAGTGTAGAGGTCGGCAGACTGAACACTGAAGCTTTCTTT. This codes for CAWSVEVGRLNTEAFF. The rearrangement joins TRBV30 to TRBJ1-1, with no clear D. The CDR3 consists of 16 residues. Trimming removed 0 bases from V and 0 bases from J, with 14 bases in between. Germline assignment: CDR1 GTSNPN and CDR2 SVGIG (reference sequence).